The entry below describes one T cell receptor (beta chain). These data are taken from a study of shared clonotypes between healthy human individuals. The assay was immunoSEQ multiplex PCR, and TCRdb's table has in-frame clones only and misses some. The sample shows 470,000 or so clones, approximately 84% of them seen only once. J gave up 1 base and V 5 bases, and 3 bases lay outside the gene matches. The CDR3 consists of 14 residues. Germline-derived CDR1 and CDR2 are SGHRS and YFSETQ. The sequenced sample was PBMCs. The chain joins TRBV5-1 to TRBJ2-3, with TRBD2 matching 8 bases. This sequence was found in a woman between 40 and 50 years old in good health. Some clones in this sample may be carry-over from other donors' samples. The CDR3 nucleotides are TGCGCCAGCAGAGCGGGAGCGGGCACAGATACGCAGTATTTT. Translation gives CASRAGAGTDTQYF.